The source of this TCR beta chain is a study of beta chain features in type 1 diabetes. The CDR3 sequence is 14 residues long. V lost 0 bases to trimming and J lost 4 bases, with 8 bases between them. The germline gives CDR1 SGHTA, CDR2 FQGNSA. Details on this clone: Additional DNA sequences in this sample encode the identical CDR3.

As every portion of the isolated RNA was reverse transcribed, the sequencing read expressed TCRB transcripts. Assay used: immunoSEQ multiplex PCR; TCRdb lists only in-frame clones, some missing. Among around 250,000 clones listed, 25% to 30% were seen once. The chain has TRBV7-2 and TRBJ2-3, with D perhaps matching TRBD1 or TRBD2 (5 bases each). What was sequenced was central memory CD4+ T cells from blood. This clonotype was obtained from a man in his thirties or forties in good health. Here the CDR3 reads CASSLAGTPDTQYF. DNA of the CDR3: TGTGCCAGCAGCTTAGCCGGGACCCCAGATACGCAGTATTTT.